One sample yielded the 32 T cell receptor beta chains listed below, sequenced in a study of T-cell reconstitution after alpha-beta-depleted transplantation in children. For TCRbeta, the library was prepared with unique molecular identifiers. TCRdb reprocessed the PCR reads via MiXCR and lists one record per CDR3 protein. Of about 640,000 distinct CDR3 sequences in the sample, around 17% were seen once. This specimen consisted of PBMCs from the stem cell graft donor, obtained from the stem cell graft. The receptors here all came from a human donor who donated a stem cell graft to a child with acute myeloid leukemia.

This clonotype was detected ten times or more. The CDR3 region is CASSAMGLGGEQYF. The CDR3 nucleotides are TGTGCCAGCAGCGCCATGGGACTAGGGGGGGAGCAGTACTTC. The genes are TRBV9 and TRBJ2-7; 8 bases are shared with TRBD2. The V gene's germline CDR1 is SGDLS and CDR2 YYNGEE. V shed 3 bases and J 7 bases; nucleotides not matched to a gene: 9. The CDR3 is 14 amino acids. The whole variable domain, remainder taken from reference TRBV9 and TRBJ2-7, is DSGVTQTPKHLITATGQRVTLRCSPRSGDLSVYWYQQSLDQGLQFLIQYYNGEERAKGNILERFSAQQFPDLHSELNLSSLELGDSALYFCASSAMGLGGEQYFGPGTRLTVT.

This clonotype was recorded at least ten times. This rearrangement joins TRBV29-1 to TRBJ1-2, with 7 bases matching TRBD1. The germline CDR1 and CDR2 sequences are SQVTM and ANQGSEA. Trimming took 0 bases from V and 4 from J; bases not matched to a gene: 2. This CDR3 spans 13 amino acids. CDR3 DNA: TGCAGCGTTGAAGAGCAGGGGGGCTATGGCTACACCTTC. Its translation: CSVEEQGGYGYTF.

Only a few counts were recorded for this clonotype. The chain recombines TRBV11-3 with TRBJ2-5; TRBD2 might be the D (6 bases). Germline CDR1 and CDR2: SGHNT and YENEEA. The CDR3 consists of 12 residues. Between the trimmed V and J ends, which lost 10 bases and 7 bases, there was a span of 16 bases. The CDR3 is CAILGDSGTQYF. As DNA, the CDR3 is TGTGCCATCCTTGGGGACTCCGGGACCCAGTACTTC.

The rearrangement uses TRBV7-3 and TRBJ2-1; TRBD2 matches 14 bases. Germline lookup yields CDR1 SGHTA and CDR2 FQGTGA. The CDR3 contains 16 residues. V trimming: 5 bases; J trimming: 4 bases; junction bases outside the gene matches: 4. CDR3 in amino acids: CASSLTSGGAYNEQFF. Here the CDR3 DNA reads TGTGCCAGCAGCCTGACTAGCGGGGGGGCGTACAATGAGCAGTTCTTC.

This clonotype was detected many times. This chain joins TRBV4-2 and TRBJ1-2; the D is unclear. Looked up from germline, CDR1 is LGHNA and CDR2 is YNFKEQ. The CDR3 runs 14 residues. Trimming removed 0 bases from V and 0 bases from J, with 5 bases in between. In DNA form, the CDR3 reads TGTGCCAGCAGCCAAGAGCTAGCTAACTATGGCTACACCTTC. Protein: CASSQELANYGYTF.

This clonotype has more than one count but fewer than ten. The CDR3 loop is CASSLAQDSYNEQFF. The CDR3 DNA is TGTGCCAGCAGCTTAGCGCAGGACAGCTACAATGAGCAGTTCTTC. The rearrangement uses TRBV7-2 and TRBJ2-1, with TRBD1 as a possible D gene (6 bases). Trimming took off 0 bases at V and 3 bases at J, with 9 bases between the two ends. The CDR3 has 15 amino acids. The germline V gene encodes CDR1 SGHTA and CDR2 FQGNSA.

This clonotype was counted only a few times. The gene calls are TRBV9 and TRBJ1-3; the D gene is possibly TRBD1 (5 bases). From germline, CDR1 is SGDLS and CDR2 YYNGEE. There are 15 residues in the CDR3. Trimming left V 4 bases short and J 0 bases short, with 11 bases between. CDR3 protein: CASSPTRVSGNTIYF. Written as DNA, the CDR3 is TGTGCCAGCAGCCCGACCAGGGTCTCTGGAAACACCATATATTTT.

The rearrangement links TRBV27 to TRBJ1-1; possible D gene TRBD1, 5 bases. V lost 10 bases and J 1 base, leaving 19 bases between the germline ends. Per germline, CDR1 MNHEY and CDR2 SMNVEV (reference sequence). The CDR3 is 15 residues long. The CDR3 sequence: CATRFTGAQNTEAFF. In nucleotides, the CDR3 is TGTGCCACCCGTTTTACCGGGGCCCAGAACACTGAAGCTTTCTTT.

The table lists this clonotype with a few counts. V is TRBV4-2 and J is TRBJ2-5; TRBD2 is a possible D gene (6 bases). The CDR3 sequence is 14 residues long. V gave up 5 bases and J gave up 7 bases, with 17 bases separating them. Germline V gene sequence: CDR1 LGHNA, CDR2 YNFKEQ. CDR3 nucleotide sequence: TGTGCCAGCAGCAAGGAACAGGTGGGGGGGACCCAGTACTTC. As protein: CASSKEQVGGTQYF.

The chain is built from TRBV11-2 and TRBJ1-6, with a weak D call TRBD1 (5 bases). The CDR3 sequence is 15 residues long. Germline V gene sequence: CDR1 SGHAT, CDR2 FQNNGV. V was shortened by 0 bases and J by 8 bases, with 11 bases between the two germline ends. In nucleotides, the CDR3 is TGTGCCAGCAGCTTAGAAGGGGTCAGGGATTCACCCCTCCACTTT. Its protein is CASSLEGVRDSPLHF.

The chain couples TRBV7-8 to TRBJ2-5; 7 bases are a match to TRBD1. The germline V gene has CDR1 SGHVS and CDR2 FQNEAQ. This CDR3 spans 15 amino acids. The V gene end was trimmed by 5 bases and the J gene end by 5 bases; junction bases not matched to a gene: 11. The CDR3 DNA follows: TGTGCCAGCAGCGGCCTGAGGGGGCGCGGGGAGACCCAGTACTTC. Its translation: CASSGLRGRGETQYF.

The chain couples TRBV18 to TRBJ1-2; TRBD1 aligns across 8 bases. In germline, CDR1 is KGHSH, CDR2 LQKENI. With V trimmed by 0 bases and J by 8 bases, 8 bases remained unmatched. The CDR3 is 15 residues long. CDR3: CASSPPIGTGMGYTF. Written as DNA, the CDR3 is TGTGCCAGCTCACCACCGATTGGGACAGGCATGGGCTACACCTTC.

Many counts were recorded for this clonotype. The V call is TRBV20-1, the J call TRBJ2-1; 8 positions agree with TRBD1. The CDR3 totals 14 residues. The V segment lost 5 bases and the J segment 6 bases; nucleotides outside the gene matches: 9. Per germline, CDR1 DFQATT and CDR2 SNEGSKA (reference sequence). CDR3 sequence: CSASDRGDRNEQFF. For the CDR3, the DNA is TGCAGTGCTTCTGACAGGGGCGACCGCAATGAGCAGTTCTTC.

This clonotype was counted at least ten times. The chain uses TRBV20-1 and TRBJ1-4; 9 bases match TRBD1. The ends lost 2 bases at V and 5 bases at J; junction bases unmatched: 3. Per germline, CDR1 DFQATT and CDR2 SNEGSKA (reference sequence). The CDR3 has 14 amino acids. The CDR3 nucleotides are TGCAGTGCTAGATCCGGGACAGGGAATGAAAAACTGTTTTTT. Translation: CSARSGTGNEKLFF.

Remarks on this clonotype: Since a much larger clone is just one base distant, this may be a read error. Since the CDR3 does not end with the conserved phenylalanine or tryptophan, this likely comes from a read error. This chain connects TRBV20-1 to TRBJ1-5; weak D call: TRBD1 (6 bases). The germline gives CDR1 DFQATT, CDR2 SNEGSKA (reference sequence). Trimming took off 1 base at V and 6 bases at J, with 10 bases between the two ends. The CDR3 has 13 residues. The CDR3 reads CSARGGGTQPQHV. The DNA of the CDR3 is TGCAGTGCTAGAGGAGGGGGGACTCAGCCCCAGCATGTT.

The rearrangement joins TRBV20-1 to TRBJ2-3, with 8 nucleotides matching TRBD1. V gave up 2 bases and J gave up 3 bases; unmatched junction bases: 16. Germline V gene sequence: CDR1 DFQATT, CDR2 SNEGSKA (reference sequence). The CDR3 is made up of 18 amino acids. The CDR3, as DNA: TGCAGTGCTAGACCAAATCGAGGACAGGGCAGTTATACAGATACGCAGTATTTT. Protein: CSARPNRGQGSYTDTQYF.

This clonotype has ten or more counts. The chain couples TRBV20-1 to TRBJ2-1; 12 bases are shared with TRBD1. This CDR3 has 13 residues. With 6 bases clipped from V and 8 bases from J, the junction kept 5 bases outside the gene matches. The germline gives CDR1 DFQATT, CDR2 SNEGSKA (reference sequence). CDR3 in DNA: TGCAGTGCAGAGGGACAGGGGGCTCATGAGCAGTTCTTC. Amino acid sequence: CSAEGQGAHEQFF.

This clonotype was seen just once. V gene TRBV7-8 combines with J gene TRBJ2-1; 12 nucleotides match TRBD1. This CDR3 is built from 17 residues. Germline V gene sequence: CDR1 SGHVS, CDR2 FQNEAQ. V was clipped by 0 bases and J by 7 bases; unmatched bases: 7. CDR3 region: CASSLALPGQGANEQFF. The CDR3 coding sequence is TGTGCCAGCAGCTTAGCTCTTCCGGGACAGGGGGCGAATGAGCAGTTCTTC.

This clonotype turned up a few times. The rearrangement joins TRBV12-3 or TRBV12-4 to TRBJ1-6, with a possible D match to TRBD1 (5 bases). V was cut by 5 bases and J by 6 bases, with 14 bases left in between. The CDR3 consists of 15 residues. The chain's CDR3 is CASSVGVELNSPLHF. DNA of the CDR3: TGTGCCAGCAGTGTAGGGGTAGAGCTTAATTCACCCCTCCACTTT.

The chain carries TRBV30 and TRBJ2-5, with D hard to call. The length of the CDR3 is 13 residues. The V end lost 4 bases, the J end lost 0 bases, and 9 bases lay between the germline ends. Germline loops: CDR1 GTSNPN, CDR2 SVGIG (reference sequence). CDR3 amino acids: CAWTGRNQETQYF. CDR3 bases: TGTGCCTGGACCGGACGGAACCAAGAGACCCAGTACTTC.

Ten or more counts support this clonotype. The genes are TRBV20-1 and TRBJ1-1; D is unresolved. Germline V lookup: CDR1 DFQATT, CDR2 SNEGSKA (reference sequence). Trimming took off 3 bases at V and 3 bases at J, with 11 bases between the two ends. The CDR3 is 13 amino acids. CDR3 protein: CSASQLGDTEAFF. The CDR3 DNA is TGCAGTGCTAGTCAACTCGGGGACACTGAAGCTTTCTTT.

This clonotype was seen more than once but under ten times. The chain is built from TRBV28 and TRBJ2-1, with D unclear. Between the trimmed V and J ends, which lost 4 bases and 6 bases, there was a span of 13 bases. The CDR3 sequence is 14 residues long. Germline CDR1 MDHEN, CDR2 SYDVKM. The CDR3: CASSSDGRFNEQFF. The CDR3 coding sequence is TGTGCCAGCAGTTCGGACGGCAGGTTCAATGAGCAGTTCTTC.

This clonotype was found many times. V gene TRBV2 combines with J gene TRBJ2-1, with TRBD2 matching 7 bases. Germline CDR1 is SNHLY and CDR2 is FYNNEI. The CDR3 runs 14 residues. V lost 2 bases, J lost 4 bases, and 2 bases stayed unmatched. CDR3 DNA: TGTGCCAGCAGTGAAACGGGGGGTTACAATGAGCAGTTCTTC. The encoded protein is CASSETGGYNEQFF.

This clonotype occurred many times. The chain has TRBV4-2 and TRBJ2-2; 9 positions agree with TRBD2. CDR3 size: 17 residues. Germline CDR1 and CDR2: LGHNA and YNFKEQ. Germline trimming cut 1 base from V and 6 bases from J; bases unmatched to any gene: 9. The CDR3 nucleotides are TGTGCCAGCAGCCAAGGTCAAGCGGGGGGTCGGGCCGGGGAGCTGTTTTTT. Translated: CASSQGQAGGRAGELFF.

Here the CDR3 reads CASRFLGQGRGQETQYF. The CDR3 DNA follows: TGTGCCAGCAGGTTCTTGGGACAGGGAAGAGGACAAGAGACCCAGTACTTC. V gene TRBV12-3 or TRBV12-4 combines with J gene TRBJ2-5; 9 bases match TRBD1. The CDR3 is 17 amino acids. After removal of 6 bases from V and 2 bases from J, the junction contained 13 bases not matched to a gene.

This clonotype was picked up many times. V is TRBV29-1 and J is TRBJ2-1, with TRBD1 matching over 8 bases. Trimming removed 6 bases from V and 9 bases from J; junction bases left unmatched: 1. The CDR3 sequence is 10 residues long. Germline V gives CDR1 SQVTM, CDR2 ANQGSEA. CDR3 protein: CSVRGPEQFF. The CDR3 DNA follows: TGCAGCGTCAGGGGGCCTGAGCAGTTCTTC.

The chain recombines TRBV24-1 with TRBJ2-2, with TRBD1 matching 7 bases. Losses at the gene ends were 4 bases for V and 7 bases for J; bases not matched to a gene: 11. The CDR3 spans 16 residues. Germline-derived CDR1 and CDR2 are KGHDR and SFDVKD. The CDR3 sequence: CATSDLTGDRSGELFF. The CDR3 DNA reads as TGTGCCACCAGTGACCTTACAGGGGATCGGAGCGGGGAGCTGTTTTTT.

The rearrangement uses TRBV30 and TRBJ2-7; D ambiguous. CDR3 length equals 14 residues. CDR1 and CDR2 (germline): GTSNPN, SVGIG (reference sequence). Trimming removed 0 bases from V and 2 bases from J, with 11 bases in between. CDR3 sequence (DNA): TGTGCCTGGAGTGTACGGTACAGACCCTACGAGCAGTACTTC. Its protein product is CAWSVRYRPYEQYF.

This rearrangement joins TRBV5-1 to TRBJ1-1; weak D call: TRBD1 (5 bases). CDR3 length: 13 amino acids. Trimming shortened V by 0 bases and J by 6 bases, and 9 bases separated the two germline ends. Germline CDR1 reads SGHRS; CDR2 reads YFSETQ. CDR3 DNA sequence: TGCGCCAGCAGCTTGGGGGACGGGGCTGAAGCTTTCTTT. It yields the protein CASSLGDGAEAFF.

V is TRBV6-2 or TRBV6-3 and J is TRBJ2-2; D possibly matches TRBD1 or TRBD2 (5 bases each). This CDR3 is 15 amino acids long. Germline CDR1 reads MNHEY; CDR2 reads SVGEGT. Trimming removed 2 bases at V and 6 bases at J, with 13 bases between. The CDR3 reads CASSYTGVGPGELFF. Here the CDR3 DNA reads TGTGCCAGCAGTTACACCGGGGTGGGGCCCGGGGAGCTGTTTTTT.

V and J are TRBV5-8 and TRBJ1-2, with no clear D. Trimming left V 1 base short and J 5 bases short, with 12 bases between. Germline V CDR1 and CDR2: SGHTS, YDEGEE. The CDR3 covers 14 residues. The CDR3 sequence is CASSLSVGWYGYTF. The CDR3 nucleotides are TGTGCCAGCAGCTTGAGTGTGGGATGGTATGGCTACACCTTC.

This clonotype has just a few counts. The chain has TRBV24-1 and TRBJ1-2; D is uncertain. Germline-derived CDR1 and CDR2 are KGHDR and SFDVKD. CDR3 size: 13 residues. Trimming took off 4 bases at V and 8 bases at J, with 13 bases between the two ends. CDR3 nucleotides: TGTGCCACCAGTGACCCAGAATTCACGGGCTACACCTTC. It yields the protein CATSDPEFTGYTF.